One TCR beta chain is described in this entry. The antigen is unknown. Repertoires were generated with immunoSEQ multiplex PCR, while TCRdb's copy carries only in-frame clones and drops some. The data contain 180,000 or so clones, around 87% of them singletons. This entry comes from a study of cytomegalovirus exposure and HLA in healthy donors. Study outcomes and limitations: Altogether, 150 to 200 TCR beta chains were recorded as cytomegalovirus-associated.

CDR3 length equals 11 residues. V was trimmed by 3 bases and J by 7 bases, leaving 6 bases between them. Germline V lookup: CDR1 MGHDK, CDR2 SYGVNS. The chain carries TRBV25-1 and TRBJ1-1; unclear D gene. The clonotype originates from a woman between 25 and 40 years old in good health and CMV-seronegative. The specimen was PBMCs. The chain's CDR3 is CASSELYEAFF. Written as DNA, the CDR3 is TGTGCCAGCAGTGAGTTGTATGAAGCTTTCTTT.